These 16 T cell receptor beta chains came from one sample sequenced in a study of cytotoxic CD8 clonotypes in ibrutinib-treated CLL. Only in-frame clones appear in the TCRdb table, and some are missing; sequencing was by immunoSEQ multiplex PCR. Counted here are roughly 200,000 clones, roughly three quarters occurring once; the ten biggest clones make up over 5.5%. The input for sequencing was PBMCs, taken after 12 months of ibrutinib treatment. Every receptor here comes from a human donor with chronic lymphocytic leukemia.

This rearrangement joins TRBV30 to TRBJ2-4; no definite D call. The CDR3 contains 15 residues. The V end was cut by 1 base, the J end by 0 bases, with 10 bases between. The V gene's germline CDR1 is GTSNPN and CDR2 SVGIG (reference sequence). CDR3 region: CAWSAASIAKNIQYF. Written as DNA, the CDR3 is TGTGCCTGGAGTGCGGCCTCCATAGCCAAAAACATTCAGTACTTC.

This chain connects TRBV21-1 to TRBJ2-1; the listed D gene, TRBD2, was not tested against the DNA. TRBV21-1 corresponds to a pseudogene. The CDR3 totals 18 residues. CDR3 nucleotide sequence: TGTGCCAGCAGCAAATTTAGCCCCGCTCCTCCCCTGTACAATGAGCAGTTCTTC. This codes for CASSKFSPAPPLYNEQFF.

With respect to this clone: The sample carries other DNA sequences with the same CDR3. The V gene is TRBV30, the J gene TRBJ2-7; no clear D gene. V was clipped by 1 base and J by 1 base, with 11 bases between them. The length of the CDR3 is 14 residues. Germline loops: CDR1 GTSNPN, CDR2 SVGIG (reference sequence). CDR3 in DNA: TGTGCCTGGAGTGGAGGTGGGCCTTCCTACGAGCAGTACTTC. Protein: CAWSGGGPSYEQYF. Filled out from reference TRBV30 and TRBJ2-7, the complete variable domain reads SQTIHQWPATLVQPVGSPLSLECTVEGTSNPNLYWYRQAAGRGLQLLFYSVGIGQISSEVPQNLSASRPQDRQFILSSKKLLLSDSGFYLCAWSGGGPSYEQYFGPGTRLTVT.

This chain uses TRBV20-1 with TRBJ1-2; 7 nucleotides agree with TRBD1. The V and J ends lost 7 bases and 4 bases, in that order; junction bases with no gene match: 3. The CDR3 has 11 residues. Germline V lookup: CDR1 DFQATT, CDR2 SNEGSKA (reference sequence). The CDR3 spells CSVRTGYGYTF. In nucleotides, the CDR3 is TGCAGTGTTCGGACAGGCTATGGCTACACCTTC.

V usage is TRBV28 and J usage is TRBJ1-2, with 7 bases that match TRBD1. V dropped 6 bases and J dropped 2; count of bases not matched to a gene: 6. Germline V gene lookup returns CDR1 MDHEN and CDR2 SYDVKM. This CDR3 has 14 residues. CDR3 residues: CASRLRQGNYGYTF. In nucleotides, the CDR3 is TGTGCCAGCAGGCTTAGACAGGGCAACTATGGCTACACCTTC.

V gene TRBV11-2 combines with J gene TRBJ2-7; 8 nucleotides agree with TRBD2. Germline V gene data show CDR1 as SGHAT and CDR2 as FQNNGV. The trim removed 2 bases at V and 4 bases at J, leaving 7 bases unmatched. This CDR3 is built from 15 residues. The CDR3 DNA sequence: TGTGCCAGCAGCTTAACAAGCGGGAGAGGATACGAGCAGTACTTC. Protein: CASSLTSGRGYEQYF.

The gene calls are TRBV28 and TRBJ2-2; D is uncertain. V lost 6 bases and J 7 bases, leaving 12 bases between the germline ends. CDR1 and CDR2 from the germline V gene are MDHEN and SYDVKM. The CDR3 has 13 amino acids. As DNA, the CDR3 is TGTGCCAGCAGGATTCAAGTTGGCGGGGAGCTGTTTTTT. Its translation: CASRIQVGGELFF.

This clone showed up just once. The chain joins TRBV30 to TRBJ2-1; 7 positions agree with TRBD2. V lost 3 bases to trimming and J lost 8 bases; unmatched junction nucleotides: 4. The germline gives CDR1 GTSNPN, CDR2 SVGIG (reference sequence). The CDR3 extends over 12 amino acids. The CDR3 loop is CAWRTSWDEQFF. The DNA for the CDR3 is TGTGCCTGGAGGACTAGCTGGGATGAGCAGTTCTTC.

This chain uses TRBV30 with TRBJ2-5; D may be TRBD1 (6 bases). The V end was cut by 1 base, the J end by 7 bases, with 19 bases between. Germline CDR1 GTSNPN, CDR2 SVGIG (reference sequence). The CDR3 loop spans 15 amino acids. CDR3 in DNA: TGTGCCTGGAGTGCAGGGGACCGGGGATCGGGGACCCAGTACTTC. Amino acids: CAWSAGDRGSGTQYF.

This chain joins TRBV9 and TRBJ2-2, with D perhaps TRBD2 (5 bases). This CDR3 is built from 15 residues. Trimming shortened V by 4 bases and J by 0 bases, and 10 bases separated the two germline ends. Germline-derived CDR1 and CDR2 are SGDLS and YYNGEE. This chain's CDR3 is CASSQRSPNTGELFF. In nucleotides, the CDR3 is TGTGCCAGCAGCCAGCGGTCACCGAACACCGGGGAGCTGTTTTTT. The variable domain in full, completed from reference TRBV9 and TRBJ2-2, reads DSGVTQTPKHLITATGQRVTLRCSPRSGDLSVYWYQQSLDQGLQFLIQYYNGEERAKGNILERFSAQQFPDLHSELNLSSLELGDSALYFCASSQRSPNTGELFFGEGSRLTVL.

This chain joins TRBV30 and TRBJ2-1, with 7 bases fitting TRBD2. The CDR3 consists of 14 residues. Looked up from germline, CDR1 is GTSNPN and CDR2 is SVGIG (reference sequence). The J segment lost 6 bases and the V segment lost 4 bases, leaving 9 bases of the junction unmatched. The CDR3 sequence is CAWNRGGSGNEQFF. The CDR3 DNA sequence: TGTGCCTGGAATCGAGGCGGGAGTGGCAATGAGCAGTTCTTC. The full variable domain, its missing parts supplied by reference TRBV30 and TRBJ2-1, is SQTIHQWPATLVQPVGSPLSLECTVEGTSNPNLYWYRQAAGRGLQLLFYSVGIGQISSEVPQNLSASRPQDRQFILSSKKLLLSDSGFYLCAWNRGGSGNEQFFGPGTRLTVL.

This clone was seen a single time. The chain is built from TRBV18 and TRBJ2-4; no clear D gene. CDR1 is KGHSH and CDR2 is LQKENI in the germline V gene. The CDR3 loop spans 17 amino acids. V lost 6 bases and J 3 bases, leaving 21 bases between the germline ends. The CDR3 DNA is TGTGCCAGCTCCCAGTTCTTCGTTGAGGCAGTCAAAAACATTCAGTACTTC. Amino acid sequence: CASSQFFVEAVKNIQYF.

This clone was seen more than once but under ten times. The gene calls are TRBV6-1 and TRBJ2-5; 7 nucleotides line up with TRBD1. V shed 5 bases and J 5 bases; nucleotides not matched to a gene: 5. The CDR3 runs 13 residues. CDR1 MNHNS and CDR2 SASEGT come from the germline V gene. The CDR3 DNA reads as TGTGCCAGCAGTCCCGACAGGGAGGAGACCCAGTACTTC. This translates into CASSPDREETQYF.

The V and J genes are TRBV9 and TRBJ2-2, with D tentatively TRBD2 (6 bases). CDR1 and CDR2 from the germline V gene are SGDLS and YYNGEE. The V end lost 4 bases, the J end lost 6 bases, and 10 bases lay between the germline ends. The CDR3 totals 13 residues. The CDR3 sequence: CASSPGLAGELFF. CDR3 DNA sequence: TGTGCCAGCAGCCCGGGACTGGCCGGGGAGCTGTTTTTT.

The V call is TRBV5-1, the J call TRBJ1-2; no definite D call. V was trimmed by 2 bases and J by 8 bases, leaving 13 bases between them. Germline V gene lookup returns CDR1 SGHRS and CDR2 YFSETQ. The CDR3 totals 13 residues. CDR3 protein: CASSFFAEEGYTF. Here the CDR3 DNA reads TGCGCCAGCAGCTTCTTCGCAGAGGAGGGCTACACCTTC.

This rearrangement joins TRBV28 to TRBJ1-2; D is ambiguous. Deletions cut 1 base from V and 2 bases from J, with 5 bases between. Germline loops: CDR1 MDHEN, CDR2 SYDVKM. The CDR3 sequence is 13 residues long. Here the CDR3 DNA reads TGTGCCAGCAGTTTATCGCCGAACTATGGCTACACCTTC. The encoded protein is CASSLSPNYGYTF.